The T cell receptor (beta chain) under discussion was sequenced for a study of cytomegalovirus exposure and HLA in healthy donors. Study-level information: From 170 million or so T cells, an earlier analysis saw 110 million or so unique TCR beta sequences. Findings and caveats of the study: Most TCR sequences proved rare, with some public TCRs found in many donors. A list of around 150 TCR beta chains associated with cytomegalovirus was given.

Germline V gene data show CDR1 as MNHEY and CDR2 as SMNVEV (reference sequence). Trimming pared 4 bases from V and 2 bases from J, leaving 17 bases between. The CDR3 runs to 16 residues. Amplification used 60 Vbeta primers and 13 Jbeta primers. Only in-frame clones appear in the TCRdb table, and some are missing; sequencing was by immunoSEQ multiplex PCR. The table has tens of thousands of clones, approximately 71% seen once; the top ten hold about 5%. This clone was detected once. Its specificity is not known. The chain joins TRBV27 to TRBJ1-2, with a possible D match to TRBD1 (5 bases). Input material: PBMCs. The source is a man in his fifties in good health and CMV-seronegative. The CDR3 spells CASSSDARGPNYGYTF. CDR3 nucleotides: TGTGCCAGCAGTTCGGACGCTAGGGGTCCCAACTATGGCTACACCTTC.